Detailed here is one TCR beta chain. As yet, its antigen is unknown. The protocol was immunoSEQ multiplex PCR, while the TCRdb copy is restricted to in-frame clones and leaves out a portion. Of some 140,000 clones in the sample, roughly nine tenths were seen once. The data derive from a study of T cell responses to AZD1222 COVID-19 vaccine. The study's findings and limits: Nearly half of unique spike-specific TCRs reportedly avoided B.1.351 and B.1.1.7 mutated regions.

CDR1 and CDR2 (germline): SGHNT, YENEEA. The germline V and J ends were trimmed by 5 bases and 5 bases, with 16 bases remaining between them. This CDR3 is built from 15 residues. The chain couples TRBV11-3 to TRBJ2-1; the D call may be TRBD1 or TRBD2 (6 bases each). The specimen comprised peripheral blood, sampled on day 0 of AZD1222 vaccination. The TCR sequence derives from an adult in good health. CDR3: CASSPRLGGNNEQFF. The DNA for the CDR3 is TGTGCCAGCAGCCCGCGACTAGGGGGGAACAATGAGCAGTTCTTC.